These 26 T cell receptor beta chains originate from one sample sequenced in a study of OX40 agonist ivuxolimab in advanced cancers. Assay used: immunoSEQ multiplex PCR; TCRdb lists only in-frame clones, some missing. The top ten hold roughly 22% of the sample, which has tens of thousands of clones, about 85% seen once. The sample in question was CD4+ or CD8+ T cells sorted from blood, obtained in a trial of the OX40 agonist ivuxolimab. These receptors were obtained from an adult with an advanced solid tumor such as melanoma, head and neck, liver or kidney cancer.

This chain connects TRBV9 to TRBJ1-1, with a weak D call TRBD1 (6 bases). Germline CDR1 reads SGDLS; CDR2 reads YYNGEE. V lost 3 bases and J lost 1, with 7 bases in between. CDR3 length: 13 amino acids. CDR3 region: CASSAGQNTEAFF. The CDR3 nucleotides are TGTGCCAGCAGCGCGGGACAGAACACTGAAGCTTTCTTT.

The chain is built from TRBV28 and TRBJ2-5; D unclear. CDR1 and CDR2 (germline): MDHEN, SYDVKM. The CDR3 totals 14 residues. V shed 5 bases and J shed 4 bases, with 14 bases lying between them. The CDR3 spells CASSGSGPGETQYF. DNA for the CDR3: TGTGCCAGCAGTGGGTCCGGGCCCGGAGAGACCCAGTACTTC.

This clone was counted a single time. The CDR3 loop is CASSPGWGPNQPQHF. CDR3 nucleotide sequence: TGTGCCAGCAGCCCGGGATGGGGGCCCAATCAGCCCCAGCATTTT. V is TRBV5-4 and J is TRBJ1-5; D perhaps matches TRBD1 (6 bases). Germline values: CDR1 SGHNT, CDR2 YYREEE (reference sequence). CDR3 length: 15 amino acids. V was clipped by 4 bases and J by 3 bases, with 14 bases between them.

CDR3 residues: CASSHGQGTFPLHF. DNA for the CDR3: TGTGCCAGCAGCCACGGACAGGGGACCTTCCCCCTCCACTTT. This sequence joins TRBV4-2 and TRBJ1-6; 9 nucleotides line up with TRBD1. CDR1 is LGHNA and CDR2 is YNFKEQ in the germline V gene. This CDR3 comprises 14 residues. The ends lost 3 bases at V and 13 bases at J; junction bases unmatched: 7.

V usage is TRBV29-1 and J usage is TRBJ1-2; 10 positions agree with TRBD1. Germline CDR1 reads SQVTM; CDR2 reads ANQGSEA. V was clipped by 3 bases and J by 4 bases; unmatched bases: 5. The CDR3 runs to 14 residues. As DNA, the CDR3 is TGCAGCGTTGATCGGGACAGGGGAGGCTATGGCTACACCTTC. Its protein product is CSVDRDRGGYGYTF.

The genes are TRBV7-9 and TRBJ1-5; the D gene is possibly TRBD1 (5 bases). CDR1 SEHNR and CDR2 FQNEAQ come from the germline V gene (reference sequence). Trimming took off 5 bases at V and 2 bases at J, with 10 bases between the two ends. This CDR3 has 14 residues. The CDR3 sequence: CASSAGPGNQPQHF. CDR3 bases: TGTGCCAGCAGCGCGGGGCCCGGCAATCAGCCCCAGCATTTT.

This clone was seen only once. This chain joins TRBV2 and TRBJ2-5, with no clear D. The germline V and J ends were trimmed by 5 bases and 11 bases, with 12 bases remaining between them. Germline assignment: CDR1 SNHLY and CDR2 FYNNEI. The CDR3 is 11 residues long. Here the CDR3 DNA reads TGTGCCAGCAGTTACCTTAGAGAGCAGTACTTC. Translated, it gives CASSYLREQYF.

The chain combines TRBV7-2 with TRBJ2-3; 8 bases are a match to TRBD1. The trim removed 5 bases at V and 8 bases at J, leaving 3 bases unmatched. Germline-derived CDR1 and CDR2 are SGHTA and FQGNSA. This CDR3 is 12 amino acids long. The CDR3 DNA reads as TGTGCCAGCAGCGAAGACAGGGGTACGCAGTATTTT. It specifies CASSEDRGTQYF.

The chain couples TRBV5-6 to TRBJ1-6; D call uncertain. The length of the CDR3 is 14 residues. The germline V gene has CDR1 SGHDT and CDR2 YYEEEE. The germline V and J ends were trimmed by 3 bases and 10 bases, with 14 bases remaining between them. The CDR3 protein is CASSSLQLDSPLHF. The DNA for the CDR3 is TGTGCCAGCAGCTCCCTCCAGTTAGACTCACCCCTCCACTTT.

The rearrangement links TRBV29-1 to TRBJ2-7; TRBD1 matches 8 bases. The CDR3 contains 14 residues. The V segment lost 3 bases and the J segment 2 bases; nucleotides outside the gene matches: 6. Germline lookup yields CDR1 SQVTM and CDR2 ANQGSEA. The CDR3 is CSVEVSDRAYEQYF. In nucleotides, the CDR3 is TGCAGCGTTGAGGTATCGGACAGGGCCTACGAGCAGTACTTC.

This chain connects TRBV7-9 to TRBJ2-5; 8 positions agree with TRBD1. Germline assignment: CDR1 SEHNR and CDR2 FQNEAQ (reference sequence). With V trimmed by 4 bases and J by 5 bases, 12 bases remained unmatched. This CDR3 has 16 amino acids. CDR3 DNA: TGTGCCAGCAGCTCCGACGACAGGGGCCACTTGGAGACCCAGTACTTC. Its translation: CASSSDDRGHLETQYF.

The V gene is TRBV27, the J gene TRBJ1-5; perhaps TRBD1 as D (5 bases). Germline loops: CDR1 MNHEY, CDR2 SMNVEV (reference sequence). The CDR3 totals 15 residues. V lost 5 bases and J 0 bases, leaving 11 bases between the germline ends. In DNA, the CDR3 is TGTGCCAGCAGTACGGGACCTATTAGCAATCAGCCCCAGCATTTT. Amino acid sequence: CASSTGPISNQPQHF.

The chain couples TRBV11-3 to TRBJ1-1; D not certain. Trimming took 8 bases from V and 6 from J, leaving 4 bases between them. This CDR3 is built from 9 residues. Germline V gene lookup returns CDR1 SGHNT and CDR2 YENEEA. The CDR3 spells CASSPEAFF. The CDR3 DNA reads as TGTGCCAGCTCCCCTGAAGCTTTCTTT.

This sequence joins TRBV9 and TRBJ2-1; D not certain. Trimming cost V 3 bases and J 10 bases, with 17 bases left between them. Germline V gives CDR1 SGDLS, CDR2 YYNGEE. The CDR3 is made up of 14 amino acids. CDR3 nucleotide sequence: TGTGCCAGCAGCGATGTTCCGTTGGGGTTGGAGCAGTTCTTC. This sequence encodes CASSDVPLGLEQFF.

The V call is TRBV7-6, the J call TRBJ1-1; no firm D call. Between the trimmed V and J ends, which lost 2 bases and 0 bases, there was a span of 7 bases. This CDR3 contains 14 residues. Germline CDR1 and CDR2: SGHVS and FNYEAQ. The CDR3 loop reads CASSLSDLNTEAFF. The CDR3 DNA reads TGTGCCAGCAGCTTATCAGATCTGAACACTGAAGCTTTCTTT.

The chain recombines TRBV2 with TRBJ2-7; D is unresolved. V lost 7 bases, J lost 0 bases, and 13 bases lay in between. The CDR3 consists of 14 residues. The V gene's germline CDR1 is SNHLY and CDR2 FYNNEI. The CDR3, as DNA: TGTGCCAGCATTAGGGTCCCGAGCTCCTACGAGCAGTACTTC. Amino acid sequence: CASIRVPSSYEQYF.

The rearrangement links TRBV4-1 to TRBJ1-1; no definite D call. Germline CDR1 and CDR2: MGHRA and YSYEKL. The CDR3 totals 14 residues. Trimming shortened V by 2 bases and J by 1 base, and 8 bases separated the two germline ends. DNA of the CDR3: TGCGCCAGCAGCCAAATCGGGCAGAACACTGAAGCTTTCTTT. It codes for CASSQIGQNTEAFF.

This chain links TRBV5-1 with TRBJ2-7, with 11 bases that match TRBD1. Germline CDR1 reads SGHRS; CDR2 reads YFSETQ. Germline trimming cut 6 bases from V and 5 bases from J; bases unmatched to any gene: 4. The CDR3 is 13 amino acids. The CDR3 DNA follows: TGCGCCAGCATAGGACAGGGGGCTCACGAGCAGTACTTC. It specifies CASIGQGAHEQYF.

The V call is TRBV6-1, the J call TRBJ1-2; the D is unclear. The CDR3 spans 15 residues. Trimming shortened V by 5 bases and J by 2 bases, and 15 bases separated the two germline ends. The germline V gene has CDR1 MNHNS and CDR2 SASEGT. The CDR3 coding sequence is TGTGCCAGCAGTCCTTATCTGACGGCAAACTATGGCTACACCTTC. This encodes CASSPYLTANYGYTF.

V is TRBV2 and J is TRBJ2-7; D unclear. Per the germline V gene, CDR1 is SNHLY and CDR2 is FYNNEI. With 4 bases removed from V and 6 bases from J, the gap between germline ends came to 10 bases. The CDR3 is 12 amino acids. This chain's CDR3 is CASSVSTAEQYV. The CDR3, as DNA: TGTGCCAGCAGTGTAAGCACCGCCGAGCAGTACGTC.

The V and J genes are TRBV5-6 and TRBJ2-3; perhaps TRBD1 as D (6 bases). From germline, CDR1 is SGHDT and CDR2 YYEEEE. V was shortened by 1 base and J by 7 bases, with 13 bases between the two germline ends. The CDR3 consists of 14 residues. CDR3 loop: CASSLTDRRYTQYF. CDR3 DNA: TGTGCCAGCAGCTTGACGGACAGAAGGTATACGCAGTATTTT.

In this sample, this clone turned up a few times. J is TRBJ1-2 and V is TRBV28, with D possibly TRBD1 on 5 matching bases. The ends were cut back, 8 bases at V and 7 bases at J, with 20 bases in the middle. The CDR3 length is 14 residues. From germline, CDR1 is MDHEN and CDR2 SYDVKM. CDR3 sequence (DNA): TGTGCCAGCTCCCGCCTGGACACCTCGATTGGCTACACCTTC. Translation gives CASSRLDTSIGYTF.

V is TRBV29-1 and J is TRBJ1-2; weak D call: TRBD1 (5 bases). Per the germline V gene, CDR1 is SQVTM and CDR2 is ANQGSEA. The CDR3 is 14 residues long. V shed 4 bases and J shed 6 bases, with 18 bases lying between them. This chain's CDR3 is CSVAGTLDADGYTF. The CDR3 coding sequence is TGCAGCGTTGCCGGGACGTTGGACGCCGATGGCTACACCTTC.

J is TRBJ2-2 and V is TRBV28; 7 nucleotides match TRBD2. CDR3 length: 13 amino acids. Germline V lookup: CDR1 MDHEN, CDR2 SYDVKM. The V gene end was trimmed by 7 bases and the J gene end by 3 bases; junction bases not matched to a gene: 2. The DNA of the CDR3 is TGTGCCAGCAAAACTAGCGACACCGGGGAGCTGTTTTTT. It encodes CASKTSDTGELFF.

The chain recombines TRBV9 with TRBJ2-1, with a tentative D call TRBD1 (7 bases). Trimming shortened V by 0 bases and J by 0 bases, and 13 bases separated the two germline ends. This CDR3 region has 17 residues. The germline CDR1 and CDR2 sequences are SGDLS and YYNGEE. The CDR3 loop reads CASSVEWGDSSYNEQFF. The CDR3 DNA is TGTGCCAGCAGCGTAGAATGGGGGGACAGCTCCTACAATGAGCAGTTCTTC. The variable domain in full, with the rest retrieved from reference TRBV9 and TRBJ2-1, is DSGVTQTPKHLITATGQRVTLRCSPRSGDLSVYWYQQSLDQGLQFLIQYYNGEERAKGNILERFSAQQFPDLHSELNLSSLELGDSALYFCASSVEWGDSSYNEQFFGPGTRLTVL.

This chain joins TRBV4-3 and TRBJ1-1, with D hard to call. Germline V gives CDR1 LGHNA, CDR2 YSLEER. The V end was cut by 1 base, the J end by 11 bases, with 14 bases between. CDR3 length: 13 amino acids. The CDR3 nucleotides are TGCGCCAGCAGCCAAGTACACACATTTCATGCTTTCTTT. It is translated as CASSQVHTFHAFF.